These 2 T cell receptor beta chains were sequenced from one sample in a study of T cells in Graves' hyperthyroidism and ophthalmopathy. TCR beta CDR3 regions were amplified from RNA. First-round RT-PCR targeting the TCR CDR3 was performed with the HTBI primer set. TCRdb called the multiplex PCR reads again in MiXCR, with one record for every CDR3 protein. The sample shows 300,000 to 450,000 distinct CDR3 sequences, less than 20% of them seen only once. The sequenced material came from blood. The receptors come from a woman aged 18-35 years with Graves' hyperthyroidism that later progressed to Graves' ophthalmopathy.

This clonotype was detected ten times or more. CDR3 residues: CASSKGQGVGAVHNEQFF. DNA for the CDR3: TGCGCCAGCAGCAAGGGACAGGGGGTAGGAGCGGTGCACAATGAGCAGTTCTTC. V and J are TRBV5-1 and TRBJ2-1, with 11 bases lining up with TRBD1. The CDR3 contains 18 residues. The V and J ends lost 4 bases and 5 bases, in that order; junction bases with no gene match: 14. CDR1 is SGHRS, CDR2 YFSETQ, per germline.

To note about this clonotype: This may be a read error, as it is one base from a much larger clone. Since the CDR3 does not end with the conserved phenylalanine or tryptophan, this likely comes from a read error. The J gene is TRBJ1-3, the V gene TRBV7-2; possible D gene TRBD1, 5 bases. Trimming took 2 bases from V and 4 from J, leaving 15 bases between them. The CDR3 loop spans 16 amino acids. CDR1 and CDR2 (germline): SGHTA, FQGNSA. CDR3 amino acids: CASSLPGFSLGNTIYS. In DNA form, the CDR3 reads TGTGCCAGCAGCTTACCAGGGTTTTCTCTCGGAAACACCATATATTCT.